A single sample is the source of the 14 T cell receptor beta chains below, sequenced in a study of identifying expanded T cells in peripheral blood. The data were produced by immunoSEQ multiplex PCR, yet TCRdb's version contains in-frame clones alone and is incomplete. Among 85,000 to 95,000 clones listed, about nine tenths were seen once. The specimen sequenced was blood. These receptors were collected from a person aged 18 to 75 in good health.

The genes are TRBV29-1 and TRBJ1-2; 9 bases are shared with TRBD1. V dropped 6 bases and J dropped 2; count of bases not matched to a gene: 7. Germline CDR1 reads SQVTM; CDR2 reads ANQGSEA. The CDR3 contains 14 residues. CDR3 sequence reads: CSVLGTGINYGYTF. The CDR3 DNA sequence: TGCAGCGTACTCGGGACAGGGATAAACTATGGCTACACCTTC.

The J gene is TRBJ2-3, the V gene TRBV7-2, with a weak D call TRBD2 (6 bases). This CDR3 comprises 16 residues. V was pared by 5 bases and J by 2 bases, with 17 bases between. Germline V gives CDR1 SGHTA, CDR2 FQGNSA. In nucleotides, the CDR3 is TGTGCCAGCAGCCCCTTCGTGGGAGGACACACAGATACGCAGTATTTT. Translation: CASSPFVGGHTDTQYF.

The V gene is TRBV27, the J gene TRBJ1-5; D call uncertain. The CDR3 has 13 amino acids. Per germline, CDR1 MNHEY and CDR2 SMNVEV (reference sequence). V lost 3 bases to trimming and J lost 0 bases, with 3 bases between them. CDR3 region: CASSFDSNQPQHF. For the CDR3, the DNA is TGTGCCAGCAGTTTCGATAGCAATCAGCCCCAGCATTTT.

The table lists this clone with a few counts. The chain is built from TRBV6-4 and TRBJ2-1; TRBD1 matches at 7 bases. V lost 2 bases to trimming and J lost 9 bases; unmatched junction nucleotides: 16. This CDR3 has 17 residues. The germline gives CDR1 MRHNA, CDR2 SNTAGT. CDR3 nucleotide sequence: TGTGCCAGCAGTGACGTCTTCCGGGACAGTGACATGGGTGAGCAGTTCTTC. Its translation: CASSDVFRDSDMGEQFF.

The chain uses TRBV5-4 and TRBJ2-7; TRBD1 matches at 9 bases. Germline loops: CDR1 SGHNT, CDR2 YYREEE (reference sequence). Trimming took 0 bases from V and 3 from J; bases not matched to a gene: 4. This CDR3 is built from 15 residues. CDR3 bases: TGTGCCAGCAGCTTGGCCGGGACAGGGAACTACGAGCAGTACTTC. Its protein product is CASSLAGTGNYEQYF.

The rearrangement joins TRBV6-5 to TRBJ2-5; D is undetermined. The assigned J gene may be wrong: the sequence end matches TRBJ2-7 better. The CDR3 length is 12 residues. Germline V gene lookup returns CDR1 MNHEY and CDR2 SVGAGI. CDR3 loop: CASSVGLNEQYF. The CDR3 coding sequence is TGTGCCAGCTCGGTGGGTTTGAACGAGCAGTACTTC.

This clone was seen a handful of times. The chain uses TRBV5-1 and TRBJ2-7; D remains ambiguous. CDR1 is SGHRS, CDR2 YFSETQ, per germline. The CDR3 totals 15 residues. V was trimmed by 1 base and J by 0 bases, leaving 11 bases between them. The CDR3 here is CASSLPMGSSYEQYF. The CDR3 DNA reads as TGCGCCAGCAGCTTGCCCATGGGATCCTCCTACGAGCAGTACTTC.

This clone was picked up one time. This chain links TRBV16 with TRBJ1-2; tentative D call: TRBD1 (5 bases). The V end lost 2 bases, the J end lost 4 bases, and 11 bases lay between the germline ends. Germline CDR1 is KGHSY and CDR2 is FQNENV. The CDR3 is 14 residues long. CDR3 in amino acids: CASSQPGQVYGYTF. The CDR3 nucleotides read TGTGCCAGCAGCCAACCAGGGCAGGTCTATGGCTACACCTTC.

This clone was recorded at least ten times. J is TRBJ2-7 and V is TRBV9, with 9 bases aligning to TRBD2. CDR3 length equals 13 residues. The V segment lost 4 bases and the J segment 4 bases; nucleotides outside the gene matches: 3. Germline assignment: CDR1 SGDLS and CDR2 YYNGEE. In DNA, the CDR3 is TGTGCCAGCAGCTCCGGACTAGCGTACGAGCAGTACTTC. Residues: CASSSGLAYEQYF.

This clone was observed once. This sequence joins TRBV5-1 and TRBJ2-3, with D hard to call. The germline CDR1 and CDR2 sequences are SGHRS and YFSETQ. V lost 4 bases to trimming and J lost 0 bases, with 15 bases between them. The CDR3 has 16 residues. The CDR3 nucleotides are TGCGCCAGCAGCCTGGGCCCGGGCTACAGCACAGATACGCAGTATTTT. Translated, it gives CASSLGPGYSTDTQYF.

The rearrangement links TRBV27 to TRBJ2-5; D unresolved. Between the trimmed V and J ends, which lost 6 bases and 1 base, there was a span of 6 bases. CDR3 length: 12 residues. The germline gives CDR1 MNHEY, CDR2 SMNVEV (reference sequence). The CDR3 region is CASSLLQETQYF. In DNA, the CDR3 is TGTGCCAGCAGCTTACTCCAAGAGACCCAGTACTTC.

The chain employs TRBV6-4 and TRBJ2-2; possible D gene TRBD1, 6 bases. The CDR3 has 18 amino acids. Germline V gene lookup returns CDR1 MRHNA and CDR2 SNTAGT. Trimming shortened V by 4 bases and J by 1 base, and 19 bases separated the two germline ends. The chain's CDR3 is CASSARAGVELNTGELFF. CDR3 sequence (DNA): TGTGCCAGCAGTGCTCGGGCAGGGGTTGAACTGAACACCGGGGAGCTGTTTTTT.

The chain carries TRBV6-5 and TRBJ2-2; no reliable D call. Germline CDR1 reads MNHEY; CDR2 reads SVGAGI. V was shortened by 0 bases and J by 1 base, with 9 bases between the two germline ends. The CDR3 length is 16 residues. Here the CDR3 reads CASSYSRHRNTGELFF. The CDR3 region has the DNA TGTGCCAGCAGTTACTCGAGGCACAGGAACACCGGGGAGCTGTTTTTT.

This chain links TRBV19 with TRBJ1-4; maybe TRBD1 (5 bases). The germline V gene has CDR1 LNHDA and CDR2 SQIVND (reference sequence). V lost 5 bases, J lost 5 bases, and 15 bases lay in between. The CDR3 length is 15 residues. The CDR3 loop is CASSLTGTVNEKLFF. Written as DNA, the CDR3 is TGTGCCAGTAGTCTGACCGGGACGGTGAATGAAAAACTGTTTTTT.